One sample yielded the 14 T cell receptor beta chains listed below, sequenced in a study of OX40 agonist ivuxolimab in advanced cancers. Some clones are missing from TCRdb's copy, which holds only in-frame ones; the method was immunoSEQ multiplex PCR. Here the sample spans approximately 82,000 clones, around 90% being singletons. Sample: CD4+ or CD8+ T cells sorted from blood, taken in a trial of the OX40 agonist ivuxolimab. Receptor source: an adult with an advanced solid tumor such as melanoma, head and neck, liver or kidney cancer.

This chain connects TRBV5-1 to TRBJ1-1; D is uncertain. The CDR3 has 13 amino acids. In germline, CDR1 is SGHRS, CDR2 YFSETQ. V gave up 4 bases and J gave up 7 bases, with 14 bases separating them. As DNA, the CDR3 is TGCGCCAGCAGCCTTCGGACGGGGATTGAAGCTTTCTTT. Its translation: CASSLRTGIEAFF.

The chain uses TRBV5-5 and TRBJ2-7, with D tentatively TRBD2 (6 bases). Germline loops: CDR1 SGHKS, CDR2 YYEKEE (reference sequence). This CDR3 region has 14 residues. V lost 2 bases and J 4 bases, leaving 13 bases between the germline ends. In nucleotides, the CDR3 is TGTGCCAGCAGCTTTGGCAGGGAGGCGTACGAGCAGTACTTC. Protein: CASSFGREAYEQYF.

The rearrangement uses TRBV13 and TRBJ2-5; 12 positions agree with TRBD2. Per germline, CDR1 PRHDT and CDR2 FYEKMQ (reference sequence). The CDR3 sequence is 15 residues long. Trimming cost V 4 bases and J 4 bases; bases outside gene matches: 4. The CDR3 spells CASSYLAGGRETQYF. DNA for the CDR3: TGTGCCAGCAGCTACCTAGCGGGGGGGCGAGAGACCCAGTACTTC.

The gene calls are TRBV5-1 and TRBJ2-2, with TRBD2 identical over 11 bases. The CDR3 sequence is 17 residues long. The V gene's germline CDR1 is SGHRS and CDR2 YFSETQ. The V and J ends lost 4 bases and 5 bases, in that order; junction bases with no gene match: 10. CDR3 coding DNA: TGCGCCAGCAGCGTACTTGGGACTAGCGGCGGGACCGGGGAGCTGTTTTTT. Its translation is CASSVLGTSGGTGELFF.

This clone showed up just once. V usage is TRBV27 and J usage is TRBJ1-5; 8 nucleotides line up with TRBD1. The ends lost 4 bases at V and 2 bases at J; junction bases unmatched: 10. Germline CDR1 is MNHEY and CDR2 is SMNVEV (reference sequence). The CDR3 has 17 amino acids. CDR3 protein: CASSSLAGGSGNQPQHF. CDR3 DNA: TGTGCCAGCAGTTCTCTTGCAGGGGGCTCTGGCAATCAGCCCCAGCATTTT.

This rearrangement joins TRBV28 to TRBJ2-1, with 9 bases that match TRBD1. The germline V gene has CDR1 MDHEN and CDR2 SYDVKM. Germline trimming cut 4 bases from V and 8 bases from J; bases unmatched to any gene: 3. CDR3 size: 13 residues. CDR3 protein: CASSSGQGHEQFF. For the CDR3, the DNA is TGTGCCAGCAGTTCGGGACAGGGTCATGAGCAGTTCTTC.

CDR3 bases: TGCAGCGCCCGGTTCAGCGGGAACTATAATTCACCCCTCCACTTT. The encoded protein is CSARFSGNYNSPLHF. The chain has TRBV29-1 and TRBJ1-6; no clear D. This CDR3 region has 15 residues. Germline V lookup: CDR1 SQVTM, CDR2 ANQGSEA. V was cut by 7 bases and J by 3 bases, with 16 bases left in between.

The J gene is TRBJ2-7, the V gene TRBV19, with D possibly matching TRBD1 (6 bases). The CDR3 is 13 residues long. Germline assignment: CDR1 LNHDA and CDR2 SQIVND (reference sequence). The V gene lost 9 bases and the J gene lost 5 bases, with 17 bases spanning the gap. This CDR3 reads CASPQGSRHEQYF. As DNA, the CDR3 is TGTGCCAGCCCACAGGGCAGCAGGCACGAGCAGTACTTC.

CDR3 DNA: TGTGCCAGCCGACAGGGGGCCGGCTATGGCTACACCTTC. Residues: CASRQGAGYGYTF. The chain is built from TRBV19 and TRBJ1-2, with 10 bases fitting TRBD1. Germline V lookup: CDR1 LNHDA, CDR2 SQIVND (reference sequence). With 9 bases clipped from V and 4 bases from J, the junction kept 5 bases outside the gene matches. CDR3 size: 13 residues.

The chain combines TRBV6-6 with TRBJ2-7, with D perhaps TRBD1 or TRBD2 (7 bases each). Germline loops: CDR1 MNHNY, CDR2 SVGAGI (reference sequence). CDR3 size: 14 residues. V was shortened by 6 bases and J by 2 bases, with 14 bases between the two germline ends. As DNA, the CDR3 is TGTGCCAGCAGACCCCAGGGGGGGCCCTACGAGCAGTACTTC. Translation: CASRPQGGPYEQYF.

The CDR3 loop reads CASSEAQRGYNEQFF. Here the CDR3 DNA reads TGTGCCAGCAGTGAAGCCCAGCGGGGTTACAATGAGCAGTTCTTC. The gene calls are TRBV6-1 and TRBJ2-1; TRBD2 aligns across 7 bases. Unmatched junction bases numbered 3, after V lost 0 bases and J lost 4 bases. The CDR3 contains 15 residues. Germline lookup yields CDR1 MNHNS and CDR2 SASEGT.

The rearrangement joins TRBV4-2 to TRBJ2-1; D may be TRBD1 (5 bases). CDR1 is LGHNA, CDR2 YNFKEQ, per germline. The CDR3 consists of 14 residues. With 1 base removed from V and 3 bases from J, the gap between germline ends came to 7 bases. The CDR3 nucleotides read TGTGCCAGCAGCCAAGGGACAAACTACAATGAGCAGTTCTTC. It specifies CASSQGTNYNEQFF.

This sequence joins TRBV9 and TRBJ2-7; D may be TRBD1 (6 bases). CDR1 is SGDLS and CDR2 is YYNGEE in the germline V gene. This CDR3 is 16 amino acids long. The V gene lost 0 bases and the J gene lost 0 bases, with 13 bases spanning the gap. The CDR3 DNA reads as TGTGCCAGCAGCGTAGGAGTGGGGGCCGGCTCCTACGAGCAGTACTTC. Translation: CASSVGVGAGSYEQYF.

The gene calls are TRBV5-1 and TRBJ2-3; 7 bases align to TRBD1. This CDR3 is 14 amino acids long. Germline loops: CDR1 SGHRS, CDR2 YFSETQ. J lost 3 bases, V lost 4 bases, and 5 bases had no gene match. CDR3 sequence reads: CASSQGTATDTQYF. CDR3 DNA: TGCGCCAGCAGCCAAGGGACAGCGACAGATACGCAGTATTTT.